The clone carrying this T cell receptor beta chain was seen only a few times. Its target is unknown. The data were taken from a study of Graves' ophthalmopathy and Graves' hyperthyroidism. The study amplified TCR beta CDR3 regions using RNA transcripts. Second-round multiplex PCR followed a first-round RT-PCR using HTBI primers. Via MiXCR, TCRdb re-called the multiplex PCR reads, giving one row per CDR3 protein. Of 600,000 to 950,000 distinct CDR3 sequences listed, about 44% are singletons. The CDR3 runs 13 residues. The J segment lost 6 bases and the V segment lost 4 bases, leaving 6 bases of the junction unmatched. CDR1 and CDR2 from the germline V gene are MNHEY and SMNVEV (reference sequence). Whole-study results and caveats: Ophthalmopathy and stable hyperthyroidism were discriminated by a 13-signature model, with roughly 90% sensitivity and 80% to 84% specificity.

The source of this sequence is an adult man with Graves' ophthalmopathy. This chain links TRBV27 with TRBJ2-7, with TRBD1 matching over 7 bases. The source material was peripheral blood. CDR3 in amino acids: CASSSGQAVEQYF. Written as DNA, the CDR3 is TGTGCCAGCAGTTCAGGACAGGCCGTCGAGCAGTACTTC.